The entry below describes one T cell receptor beta chain. This specimen comes from a study of blood T cell repertoires in COVID-19. V gave up 5 bases and J gave up 7 bases, with 26 bases separating them. The CDR3 has 17 amino acids. From germline, CDR1 is MNHNY and CDR2 SVGAGI (reference sequence). Assay: immunoSEQ multiplex PCR; the TCRdb copy retains only in-frame clones and omits some. The table lists some 240,000 clones, roughly 90% of them singletons. This chain links TRBV6-6 with TRBJ1-2, with unresolved D. The TCR was taken from a man between 60 and 70 years old who had recovered from COVID-19. The sequencing sample was made of peripheral blood. The CDR3 region is CASSRIFDQRSRGGYTF. CDR3 nucleotide sequence: TGTGCCAGCAGTCGTATCTTTGACCAGAGATCCCGGGGTGGCTACACCTTC.